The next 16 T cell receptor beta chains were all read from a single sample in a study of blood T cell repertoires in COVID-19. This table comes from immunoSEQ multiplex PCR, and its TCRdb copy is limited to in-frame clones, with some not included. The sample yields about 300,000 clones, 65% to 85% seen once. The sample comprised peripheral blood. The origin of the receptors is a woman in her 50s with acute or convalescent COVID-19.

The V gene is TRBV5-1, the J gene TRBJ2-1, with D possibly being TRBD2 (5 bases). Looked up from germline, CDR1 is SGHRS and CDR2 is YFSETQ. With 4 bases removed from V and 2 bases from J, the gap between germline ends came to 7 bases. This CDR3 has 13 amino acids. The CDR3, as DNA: TGCGCCAGCAGCCTCGGGACCTACAATGAGCAGTTCTTC. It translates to CASSLGTYNEQFF.

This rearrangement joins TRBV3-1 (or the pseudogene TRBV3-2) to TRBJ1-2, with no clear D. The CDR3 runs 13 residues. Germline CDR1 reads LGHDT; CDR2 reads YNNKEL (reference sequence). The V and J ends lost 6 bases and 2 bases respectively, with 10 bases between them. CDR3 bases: TGTGCCAGCAGTCTACAGTTGAACTATGGCTACACCTTC. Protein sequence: CASSLQLNYGYTF.

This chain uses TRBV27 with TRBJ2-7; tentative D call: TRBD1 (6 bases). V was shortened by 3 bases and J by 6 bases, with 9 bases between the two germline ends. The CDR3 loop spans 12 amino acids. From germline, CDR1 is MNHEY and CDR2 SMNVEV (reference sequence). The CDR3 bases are TGTGCCAGCAGTTTCAGGGGCGGCGAGCAGTACTTC. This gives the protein CASSFRGGEQYF.

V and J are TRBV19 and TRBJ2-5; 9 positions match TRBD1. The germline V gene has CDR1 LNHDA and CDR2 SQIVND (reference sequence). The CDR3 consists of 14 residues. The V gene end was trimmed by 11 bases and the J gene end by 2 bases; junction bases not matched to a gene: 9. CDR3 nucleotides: TGTGCCTGCTCCCCGGACAGGGGTCAAGAGACCCAGTACTTC. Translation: CACSPDRGQETQYF.

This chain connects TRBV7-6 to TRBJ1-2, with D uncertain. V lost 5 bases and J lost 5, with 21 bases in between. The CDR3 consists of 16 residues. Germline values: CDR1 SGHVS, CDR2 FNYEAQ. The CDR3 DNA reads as TGTGCCAGCAGCCCCGTCACGGCCGGGTTGGCTTATGGCTACACCTTC. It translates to CASSPVTAGLAYGYTF.

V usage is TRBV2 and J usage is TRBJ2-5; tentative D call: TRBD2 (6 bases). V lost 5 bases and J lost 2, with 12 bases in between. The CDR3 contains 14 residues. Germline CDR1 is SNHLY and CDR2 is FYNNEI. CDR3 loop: CASSNRESQETQYF. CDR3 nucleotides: TGTGCCAGCAGTAACCGGGAGTCACAAGAGACCCAGTACTTC.

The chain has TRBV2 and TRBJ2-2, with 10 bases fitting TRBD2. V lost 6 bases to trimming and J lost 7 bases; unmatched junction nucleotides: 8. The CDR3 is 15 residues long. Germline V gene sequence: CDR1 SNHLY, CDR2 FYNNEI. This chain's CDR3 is CASRISGGALGELFF. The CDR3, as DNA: TGTGCCAGCAGGATAAGCGGGGGGGCACTCGGGGAGCTGTTTTTT.

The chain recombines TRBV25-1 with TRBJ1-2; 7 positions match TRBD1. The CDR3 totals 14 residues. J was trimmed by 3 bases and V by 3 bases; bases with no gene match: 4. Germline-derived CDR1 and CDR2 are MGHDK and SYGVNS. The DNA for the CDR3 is TGTGCCAGCAGTGACCCCGGGACAGACTATGGCTACACCTTC. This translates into CASSDPGTDYGYTF.

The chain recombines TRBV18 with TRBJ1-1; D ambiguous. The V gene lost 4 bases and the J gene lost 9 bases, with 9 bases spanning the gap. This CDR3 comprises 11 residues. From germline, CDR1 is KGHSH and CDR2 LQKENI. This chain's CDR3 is CASSQRGKAFF. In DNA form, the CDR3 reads TGTGCCAGCTCACAGCGGGGAAAAGCTTTCTTT.

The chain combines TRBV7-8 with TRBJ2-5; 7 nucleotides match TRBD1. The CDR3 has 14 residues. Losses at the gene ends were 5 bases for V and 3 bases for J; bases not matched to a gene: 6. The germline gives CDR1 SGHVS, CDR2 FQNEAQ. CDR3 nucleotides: TGTGCCAGCAGCCAGATTGGGACAGAAGAGACCCAGTACTTC. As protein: CASSQIGTEETQYF. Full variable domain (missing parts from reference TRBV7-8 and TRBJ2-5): GAGVSQSPRYKVAKRGQDVALRCDPISGHVSLFWYQQALGQGPEFLTYFQNEAQLDKSGLPSDRFFAERPEGSVSTLKIQRTQQEDSAVYLCASSQIGTEETQYFGPGTRLLVL.

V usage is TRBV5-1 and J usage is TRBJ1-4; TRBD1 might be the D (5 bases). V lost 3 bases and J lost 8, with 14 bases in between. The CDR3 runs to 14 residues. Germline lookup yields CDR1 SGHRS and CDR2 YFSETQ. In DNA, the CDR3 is TGCGCCAGCAGCTCCCAGGGAAATGCCGAAAAACTGTTTTTT. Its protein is CASSSQGNAEKLFF. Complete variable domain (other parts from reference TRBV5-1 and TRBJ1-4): KAGVTQTPRYLIKTRGQQVTLSCSPISGHRSVSWYQQTPGQGLQFLFEYFSETQRNKGNFPGRFSGRQFSNSRSEMNVSTLELGDSALYLCASSSQGNAEKLFFGSGTQLSVL.

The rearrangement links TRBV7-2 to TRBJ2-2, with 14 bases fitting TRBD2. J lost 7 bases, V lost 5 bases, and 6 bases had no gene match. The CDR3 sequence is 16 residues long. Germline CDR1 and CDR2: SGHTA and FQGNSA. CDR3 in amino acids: CASSTGTSGSIGELFF. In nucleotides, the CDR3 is TGTGCCAGCAGCACCGGGACTAGCGGGAGCATCGGGGAGCTGTTTTTT.

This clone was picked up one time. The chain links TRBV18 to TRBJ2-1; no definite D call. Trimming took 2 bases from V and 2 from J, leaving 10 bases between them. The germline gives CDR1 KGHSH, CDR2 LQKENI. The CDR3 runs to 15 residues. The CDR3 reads CASSPGPNAYNEQFF. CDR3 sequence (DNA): TGTGCCAGCTCACCAGGTCCTAATGCCTACAATGAGCAGTTCTTC.

The CDR3 sequence is CAISDPATSVRGGETQYF. The CDR3 coding sequence is TGTGCCATCAGTGACCCGGCCACTAGCGTGAGGGGCGGAGAGACCCAGTACTTC. The chain couples TRBV10-3 to TRBJ2-5; TRBD2 aligns across 7 bases. This CDR3 is built from 18 residues. Trimming removed 3 bases from V and 4 bases from J; junction bases left unmatched: 17. Germline V lookup: CDR1 ENHRY, CDR2 SYGVKD.

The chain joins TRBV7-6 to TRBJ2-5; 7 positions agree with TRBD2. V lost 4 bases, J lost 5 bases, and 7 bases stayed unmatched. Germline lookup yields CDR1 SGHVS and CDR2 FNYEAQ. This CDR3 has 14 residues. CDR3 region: CASSSTSARETQYF. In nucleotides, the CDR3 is TGTGCCAGCAGCTCTACTAGCGCCCGGGAGACCCAGTACTTC. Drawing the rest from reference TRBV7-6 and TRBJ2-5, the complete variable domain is GAGVSQSPRYKVTKRGQDVALRCDPISGHVSLYWYRQALGQGPEFLTYFNYEAQQDKSGLPNDRFSAERPEGSISTLTIQRTEQRDSAMYRCASSSTSARETQYFGPGTRLLVL.

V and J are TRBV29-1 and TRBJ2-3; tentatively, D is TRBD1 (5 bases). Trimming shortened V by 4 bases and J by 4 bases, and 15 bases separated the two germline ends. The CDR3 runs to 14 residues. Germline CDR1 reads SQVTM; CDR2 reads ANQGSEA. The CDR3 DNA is TGCAGCGTTGCCCCTACCAAACAGGCAGATACGCAGTATTTT. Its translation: CSVAPTKQADTQYF.